The next 10 T cell receptor beta chains were all read from a single sample in a study of response to subunit inactivated influenza vaccine. TCRdb reprocessed the RT-PCR reads with MiXCR, giving one entry per CDR3 protein. The sample contains a few hundred thousand distinct CDR3 sequences, 6% to 9% of which appear only once. This specimen consisted of PBMCs from blood, obtained around 25 months after vaccination. These receptors originate from a man between 50 and 75 years old who received an inactivated influenza vaccine.

This clonotype came up a few times. The chain joins TRBV18 to TRBJ1-5; no reliable D call. This CDR3 comprises 14 residues. Germline V gene data show CDR1 as KGHSH and CDR2 as LQKENI. The V and J ends lost 1 base and 3 bases respectively, with 7 bases between them. DNA of the CDR3: TGTGCCAGCTCACCACGGGCAGACAATCAGCCCCAGCATTTT. Translating gives CASSPRADNQPQHF.

This clonotype was found a few times. The chain combines TRBV3-1 with TRBJ2-7, with D possibly being TRBD1 (6 bases). The germline V gene has CDR1 LGHDT and CDR2 YNNKEL (reference sequence). Trimming took 1 base from V and 0 from J, leaving 7 bases between them. This CDR3 has 14 residues. The CDR3 DNA reads TGTGCCAGCAGCCAAGCGGACAGCTCCTACGAGCAGTACTTC. This translates into CASSQADSSYEQYF.

V is TRBV5-1 and J is TRBJ1-1; TRBD1 is a possible D gene (5 bases). V lost 5 bases and J lost 5, with 13 bases in between. The V gene's germline CDR1 is SGHRS and CDR2 YFSETQ. The CDR3 is 13 residues long. The CDR3 bases are TGCGCCAGCAGTCCGGGGGTGGGGACTGAAGCTTTCTTT. Its protein is CASSPGVGTEAFF.

V and J are TRBV20-1 and TRBJ2-3, with D hard to call. Germline CDR1 DFQATT, CDR2 SNEGSKA (reference sequence). The V gene lost 6 bases and the J gene lost 6 bases, with 13 bases spanning the gap. The CDR3 is 12 amino acids. The CDR3 region is CSAPVGRDTQYF. The CDR3 bases are TGCAGTGCCCCGGTGGGTAGGGATACGCAGTATTTT.

About this clonotype itself: This could be a read error, since a much larger clone is one nucleotide away. This chain uses TRBV20-1 with TRBJ1-2, with 8 bases identical to TRBD1. CDR3 length equals 14 residues. The V gene's germline CDR1 is DFQATT and CDR2 SNEGSKA (reference sequence). CDR3 in amino acids: CIARTGGKDYGYTF. The CDR3 DNA sequence: TGCATTGCCAGAACAGGGGGAAAAGACTATGGCTACACCTTC.

This clonotype was found many times. V gene TRBV20-1 combines with J gene TRBJ2-7; 9 nucleotides align to TRBD1. Trimming cost V 3 bases and J 2 bases; bases outside gene matches: 8. Per germline, CDR1 DFQATT and CDR2 SNEGSKA (reference sequence). This CDR3 is 15 amino acids long. The CDR3 loop reads CSASEGDRDPYEQYF. The CDR3 DNA sequence: TGCAGTGCTAGTGAAGGGGACAGGGACCCCTACGAGCAGTACTTC.

At least ten counts were recorded for this clonotype. The chain couples TRBV7-2 to TRBJ2-6; D gene uncertain. The CDR3 spans 17 residues. CDR1 is SGHTA and CDR2 is FQGNSA in the germline V gene. Trimming removed 1 base from V and 0 bases from J, with 10 bases in between. The CDR3 loop is CASSLGRASSGANVLTF. As DNA, the CDR3 is TGTGCCAGCAGCTTAGGGCGTGCTAGCTCTGGGGCCAACGTCCTGACTTTC.

CDR3 amino acids: CASSSPPTSEQFF. CDR3 DNA: TGCGCCAGCAGCTCCCCACCGACTAGTGAGCAGTTCTTC. The chain recombines TRBV5-1 with TRBJ2-1, with D perhaps matching TRBD2 (6 bases). CDR1 is SGHRS, CDR2 YFSETQ, per germline. This CDR3 spans 13 amino acids. The ends were cut back, 3 bases at V and 9 bases at J, with 13 bases in the middle.

This clonotype came up many times. V and J are TRBV5-6 and TRBJ2-5, with D hard to call. The CDR3 covers 14 residues. Germline V lookup: CDR1 SGHDT, CDR2 YYEEEE. Trimming left V 2 bases short and J 2 bases short, with 10 bases between. This CDR3 reads CASSLGALQETQYF. The CDR3 DNA is TGTGCCAGCAGCTTAGGAGCCTTACAAGAGACCCAGTACTTC.

The chain has TRBV6-2 or TRBV6-3 and TRBJ1-6; a weak D match, TRBD1 (6 bases). V lost 2 bases to trimming and J lost 9 bases, with 17 bases between them. The CDR3 covers 16 residues. From germline, CDR1 is MNHEY and CDR2 SVGEGT. DNA of the CDR3: TGTGCCAGCAGTTACGGGCAGGGGCGTGTATTTTCACCCCTCCACTTT. It yields the protein CASSYGQGRVFSPLHF.